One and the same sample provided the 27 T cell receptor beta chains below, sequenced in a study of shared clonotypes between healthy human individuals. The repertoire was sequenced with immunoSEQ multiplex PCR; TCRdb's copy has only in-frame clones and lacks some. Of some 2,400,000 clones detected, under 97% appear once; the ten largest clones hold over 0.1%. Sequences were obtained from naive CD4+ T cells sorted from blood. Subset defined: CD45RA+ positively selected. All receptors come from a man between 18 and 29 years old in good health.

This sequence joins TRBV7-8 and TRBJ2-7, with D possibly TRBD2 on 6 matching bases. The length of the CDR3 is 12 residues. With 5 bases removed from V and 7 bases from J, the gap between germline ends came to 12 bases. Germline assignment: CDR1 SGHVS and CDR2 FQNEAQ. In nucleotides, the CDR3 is TGTGCCAGCAGCCACGGGAGCGGGGAGCAGTACTTC. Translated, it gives CASSHGSGEQYF.

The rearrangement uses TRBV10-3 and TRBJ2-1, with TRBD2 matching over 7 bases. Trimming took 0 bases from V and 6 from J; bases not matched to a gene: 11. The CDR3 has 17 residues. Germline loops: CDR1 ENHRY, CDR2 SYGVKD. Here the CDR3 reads CAISESVVIAGSNEQFF. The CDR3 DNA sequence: TGTGCCATCAGTGAGTCGGTCGTAATAGCGGGTTCCAATGAGCAGTTCTTC.

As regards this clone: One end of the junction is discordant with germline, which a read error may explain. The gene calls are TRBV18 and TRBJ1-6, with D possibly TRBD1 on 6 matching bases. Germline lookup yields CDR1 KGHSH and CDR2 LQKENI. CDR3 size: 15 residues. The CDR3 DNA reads TGTGCCAGCTCACCACCGGCAGGGGACAATTCGCCCCTCCACTTT. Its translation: CASSPPAGDNSPLHF. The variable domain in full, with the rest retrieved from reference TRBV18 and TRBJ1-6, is NAGVMQNPRHLVRRRGQEARLRCSPMKGHSHVYWYRQLPEEGLKFMVYLQKENIIDESGMPKERFSAEFPKEGPSILRIQQVVRGDSAAYFCASSPPAGDNSPLHFGNGTRLTVT.

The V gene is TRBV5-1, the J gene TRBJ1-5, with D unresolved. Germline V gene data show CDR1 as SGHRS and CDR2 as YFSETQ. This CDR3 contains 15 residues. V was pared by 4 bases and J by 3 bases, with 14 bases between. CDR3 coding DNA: TGCGCCAGCAGCCCGGACGGCCAACCCAATCAGCCCCAGCATTTT. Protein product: CASSPDGQPNQPQHF.

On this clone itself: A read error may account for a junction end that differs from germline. CDR3 amino acids: CASSPGGGRGTQYF. CDR3 coding DNA: TGTGCTAGCAGCCCCGGAGGGGGGCGGGGGACCCAGTACTTC. This chain uses TRBV7-7 with TRBJ2-5; D may match TRBD1 or TRBD2 (6 bases each). CDR3 length equals 14 residues. The germline CDR1 and CDR2 sequences are SSHAT and FNYEAQ (reference sequence). Using reference TRBV7-7 and TRBJ2-5 for the parts outside the CDR3, the full variable domain is GAGVSQSPRYKVTKRGQDVTLRCDPISSHATLYWYQQALGQGPEFLTYFNYEAQPDKSGLPSDRFSAERPEGSISTLTIQRTEQRDSAMYRCASSPGGGRGTQYFGPGTRLLVL.

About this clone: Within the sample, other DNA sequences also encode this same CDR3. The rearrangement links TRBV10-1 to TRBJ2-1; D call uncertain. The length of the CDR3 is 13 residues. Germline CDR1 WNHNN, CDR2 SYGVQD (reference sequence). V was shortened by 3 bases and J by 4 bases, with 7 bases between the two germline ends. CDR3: CASSDTSYNEQFF. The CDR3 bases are TGCGCCAGCAGTGATACTTCTTACAATGAGCAGTTCTTC.

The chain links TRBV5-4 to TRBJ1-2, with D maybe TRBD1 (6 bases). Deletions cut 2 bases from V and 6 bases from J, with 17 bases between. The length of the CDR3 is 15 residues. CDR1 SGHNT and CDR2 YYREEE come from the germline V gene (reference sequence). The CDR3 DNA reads TGTGCCAGCAGCTTAATCCGACAGGCGAAGGATGGCTACACCTTC. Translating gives CASSLIRQAKDGYTF.

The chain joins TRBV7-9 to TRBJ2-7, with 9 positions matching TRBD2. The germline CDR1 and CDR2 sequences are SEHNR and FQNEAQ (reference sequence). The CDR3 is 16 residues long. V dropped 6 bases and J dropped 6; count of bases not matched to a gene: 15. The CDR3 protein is CASSHLLGAGGGEQYF. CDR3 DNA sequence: TGTGCCAGCAGTCACCTTTTGGGAGCGGGAGGTGGCGAGCAGTACTTC.

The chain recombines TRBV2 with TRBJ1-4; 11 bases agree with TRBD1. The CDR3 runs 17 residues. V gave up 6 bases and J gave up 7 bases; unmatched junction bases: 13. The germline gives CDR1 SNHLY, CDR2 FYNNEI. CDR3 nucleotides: TGTGCCAGCAGCGAGGGGACAGGGGGTTCGAAGAGTGAAAAACTGTTTTTT. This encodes CASSEGTGGSKSEKLFF.

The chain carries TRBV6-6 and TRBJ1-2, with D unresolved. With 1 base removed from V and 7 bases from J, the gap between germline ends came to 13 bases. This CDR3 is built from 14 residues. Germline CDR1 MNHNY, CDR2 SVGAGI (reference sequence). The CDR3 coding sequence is TGTGCCAGCAGTTACTTTTTGGGGAACGGTGGCTACACCTTC. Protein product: CASSYFLGNGGYTF.

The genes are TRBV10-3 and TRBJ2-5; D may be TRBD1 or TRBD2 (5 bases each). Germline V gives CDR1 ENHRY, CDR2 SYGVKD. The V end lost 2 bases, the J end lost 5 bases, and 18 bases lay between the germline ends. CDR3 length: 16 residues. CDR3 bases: TGTGCCATCAGTGAGACCGATACTAGGGGTAGGGAGACCCAGTACTTC. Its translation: CAISETDTRGRETQYF.

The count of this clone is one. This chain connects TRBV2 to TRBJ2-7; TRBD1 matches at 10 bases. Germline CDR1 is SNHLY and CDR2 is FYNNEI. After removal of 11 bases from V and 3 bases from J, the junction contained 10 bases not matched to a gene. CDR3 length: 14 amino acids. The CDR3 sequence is CASKGRDRGYEQYF. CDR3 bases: TGTGCCTCAAAAGGGCGGGACAGGGGCTACGAGCAGTACTTC.

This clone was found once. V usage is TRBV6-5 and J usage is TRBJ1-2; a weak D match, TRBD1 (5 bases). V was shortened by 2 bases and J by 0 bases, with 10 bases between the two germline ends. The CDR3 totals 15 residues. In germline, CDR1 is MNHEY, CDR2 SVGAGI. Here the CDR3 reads CASSYLLGANYGYTF. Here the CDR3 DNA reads TGTGCCAGCAGTTACCTCTTGGGGGCTAACTATGGCTACACCTTC.

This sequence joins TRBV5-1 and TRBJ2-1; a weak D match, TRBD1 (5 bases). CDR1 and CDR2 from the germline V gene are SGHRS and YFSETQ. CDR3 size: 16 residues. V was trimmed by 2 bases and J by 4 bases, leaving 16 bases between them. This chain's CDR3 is CASSLDSWKGYNEQFF. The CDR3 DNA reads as TGCGCCAGCAGCTTAGATAGTTGGAAGGGGTACAATGAGCAGTTCTTC.

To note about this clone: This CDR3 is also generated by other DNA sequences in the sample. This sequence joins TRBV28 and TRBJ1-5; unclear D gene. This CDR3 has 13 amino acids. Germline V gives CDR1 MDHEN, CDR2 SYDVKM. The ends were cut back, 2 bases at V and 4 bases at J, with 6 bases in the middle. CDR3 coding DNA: TGTGCCAGCAGTTTACGGGAAAATCAGCCCCAGCATTTT. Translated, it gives CASSLRENQPQHF.

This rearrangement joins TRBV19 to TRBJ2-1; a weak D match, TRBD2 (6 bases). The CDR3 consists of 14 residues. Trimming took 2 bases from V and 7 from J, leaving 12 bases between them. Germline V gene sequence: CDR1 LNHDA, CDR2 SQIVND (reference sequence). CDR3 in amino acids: CASSIRSSGNEQFF. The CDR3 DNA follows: TGTGCCAGTAGTATACGTTCCAGCGGGAATGAGCAGTTCTTC.

The CDR3 DNA reads as TGCGCCAGCAGCGCGGACGGAGGGAACACTGAAGCTTTCTTT. As protein: CASSADGGNTEAFF. The rearrangement joins TRBV5-1 to TRBJ1-1, with D uncertain. Germline V CDR1 and CDR2: SGHRS, YFSETQ. V was trimmed by 4 bases and J by 1 base, leaving 11 bases between them. CDR3 length equals 14 residues.

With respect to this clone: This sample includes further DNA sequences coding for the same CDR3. CDR3: CASSLGLETQYF. The CDR3 nucleotides are TGTGCCAGCAGCTTGGGGTTAGAGACCCAGTACTTC. The V gene is TRBV5-4, the J gene TRBJ2-5; no reliable D call. This CDR3 is 12 amino acids long. V gave up 0 bases and J gave up 4 bases, with 4 bases separating them. Germline CDR1 and CDR2: SGHNT and YYREEE (reference sequence).

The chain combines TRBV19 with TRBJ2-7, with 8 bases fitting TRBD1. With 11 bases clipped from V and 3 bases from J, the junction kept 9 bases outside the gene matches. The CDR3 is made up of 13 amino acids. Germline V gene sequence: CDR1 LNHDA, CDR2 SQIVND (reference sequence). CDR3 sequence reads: CAVRGTGDYEQYF. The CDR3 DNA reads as TGTGCCGTCCGGGGGACAGGAGACTACGAGCAGTACTTC.

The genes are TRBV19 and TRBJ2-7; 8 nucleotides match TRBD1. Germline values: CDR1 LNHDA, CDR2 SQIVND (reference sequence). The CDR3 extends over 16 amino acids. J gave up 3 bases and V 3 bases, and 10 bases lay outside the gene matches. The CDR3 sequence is CASSITSTGGGYEQYF. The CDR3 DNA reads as TGTGCCAGTAGTATTACGTCAACAGGGGGAGGCTACGAGCAGTACTTC.

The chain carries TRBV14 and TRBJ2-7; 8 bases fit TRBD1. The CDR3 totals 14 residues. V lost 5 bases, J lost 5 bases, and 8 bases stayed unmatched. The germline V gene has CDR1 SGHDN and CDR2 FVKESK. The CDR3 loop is CASSYRQGSDEQYF. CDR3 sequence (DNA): TGTGCCAGCAGCTACCGACAGGGGTCCGACGAGCAGTACTTC.

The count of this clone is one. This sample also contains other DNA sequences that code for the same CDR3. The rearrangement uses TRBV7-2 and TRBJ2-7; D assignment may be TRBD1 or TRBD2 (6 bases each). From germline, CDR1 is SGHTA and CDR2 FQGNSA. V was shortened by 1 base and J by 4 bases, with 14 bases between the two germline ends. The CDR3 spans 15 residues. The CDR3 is CASSLGGAGLYEQYF. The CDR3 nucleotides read TGTGCCAGCAGCTTAGGGGGGGCCGGTCTGTACGAGCAGTACTTC.

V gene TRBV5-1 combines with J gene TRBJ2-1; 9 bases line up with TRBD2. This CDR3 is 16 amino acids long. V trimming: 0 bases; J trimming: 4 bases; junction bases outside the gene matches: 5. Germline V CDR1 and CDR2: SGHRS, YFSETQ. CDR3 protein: CASSLVPSGAYNEQFF. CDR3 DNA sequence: TGCGCCAGCAGCTTGGTCCCTAGCGGGGCATACAATGAGCAGTTCTTC.

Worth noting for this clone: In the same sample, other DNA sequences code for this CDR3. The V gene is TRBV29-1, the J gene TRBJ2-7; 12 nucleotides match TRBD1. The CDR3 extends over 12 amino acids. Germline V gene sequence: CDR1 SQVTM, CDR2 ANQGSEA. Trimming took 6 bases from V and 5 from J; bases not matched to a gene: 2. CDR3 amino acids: CSVGQGANEQYF. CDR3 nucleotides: TGCAGCGTGGGACAGGGGGCAAACGAGCAGTACTTC.

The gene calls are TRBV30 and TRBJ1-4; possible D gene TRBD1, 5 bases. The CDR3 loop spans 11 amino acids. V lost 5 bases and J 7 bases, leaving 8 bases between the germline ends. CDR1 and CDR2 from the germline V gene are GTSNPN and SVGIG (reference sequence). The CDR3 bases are TGTGCCTGGGGGGGGTTTGAAAAACTGTTTTTT. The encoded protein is CAWGGFEKLFF.

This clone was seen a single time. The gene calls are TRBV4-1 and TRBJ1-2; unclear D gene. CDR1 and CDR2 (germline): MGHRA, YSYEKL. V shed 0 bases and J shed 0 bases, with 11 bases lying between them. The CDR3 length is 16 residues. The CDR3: CASSQDRTSANYGYTF. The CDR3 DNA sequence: TGCGCCAGCAGCCAAGATCGCACCTCGGCTAACTATGGCTACACCTTC.

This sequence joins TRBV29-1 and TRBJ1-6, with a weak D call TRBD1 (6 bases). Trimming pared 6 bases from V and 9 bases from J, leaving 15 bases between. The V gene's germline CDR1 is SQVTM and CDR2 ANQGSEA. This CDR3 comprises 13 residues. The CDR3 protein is CSVLTGAGSPLHF. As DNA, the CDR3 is TGCAGCGTCCTGACGGGGGCGGGTTCACCCCTCCACTTT.